The 12 T cell receptor beta chains presented below share a single source sample, sequenced in a study of T cell repertoires in cytomegalovirus infection. TCRdb used MiXCR to reprocess the reads, holding one entry per CDR3 protein. The sample has around 81,000 distinct CDR3 sequences, roughly 40% seen once. The antigens for these receptors are not known. The input for sequencing was CD8+ T cells from cultured PBMCs, taken from culture after CMV antigen stimulation. The receptors derive from a human donor in good health (CMV status not recorded). Some clones in this sample may be carry-over from other donors' samples.

This clonotype was counted only a few times. The V call is TRBV20-1, the J call TRBJ2-1; D uncertain. CDR3 length: 14 residues. V was shortened by 5 bases and J by 3 bases, with 14 bases between the two germline ends. CDR1 DFQATT and CDR2 SNEGSKA come from the germline V gene (reference sequence). Here the CDR3 reads CSAGTRTDYNEQFF. The CDR3 DNA sequence: TGCAGTGCTGGCACTCGGACGGACTACAATGAGCAGTTCTTC.

This rearrangement joins TRBV7-9 to TRBJ2-3, with D perhaps matching TRBD1 (6 bases). The germline CDR1 and CDR2 sequences are SEHNR and FQNEAQ (reference sequence). Trimming left V 4 bases short and J 2 bases short, with 16 bases between. The CDR3 has 16 amino acids. CDR3 nucleotide sequence: TGTGCCAGCAGCTCAGACGCCTGGACAGACACAGATACGCAGTATTTT. Its protein is CASSSDAWTDTDTQYF.

This clonotype appeared a few times. The V and J genes are TRBV4-2 and TRBJ1-5; D possibly corresponds to TRBD1 (5 bases). Germline V gene lookup returns CDR1 LGHNA and CDR2 YNFKEQ. This CDR3 region has 16 residues. V dropped 3 bases and J dropped 0 bases, with 12 bases sitting between them. The CDR3: CASSQEQVYSNQPQHF. DNA for the CDR3: TGTGCCAGCAGCCAGGAACAGGTTTATAGCAATCAGCCCCAGCATTTT.

This clonotype was picked up a small number of times. The chain is built from TRBV29-1 and TRBJ2-7, with a weak D call TRBD1 (6 bases). The germline V and J ends were trimmed by 2 bases and 0 bases, with 20 bases remaining between them. In germline, CDR1 is SQVTM, CDR2 ANQGSEA. The CDR3 has 17 residues. The CDR3 coding sequence is TGCAGCGTTGAATGTATAGATCTGTACAGGGACTCCTACGAGCAGTACTTC. Protein: CSVECIDLYRDSYEQYF.

The CDR3 loop reads CAKYREGTGELFF. CDR3 DNA: TGTGCCAAGTACAGGGAGGGCACCGGGGAGCTGTTTTTT. The rearrangement uses TRBV2 and TRBJ2-2, with a weak D call TRBD2 (7 bases). The CDR3 extends over 13 amino acids. Germline V gene lookup returns CDR1 SNHLY and CDR2 FYNNEI. Trimming stripped 10 bases from V and 4 bases from J, with 13 bases between. The full variable domain, its missing parts supplied by reference TRBV2 and TRBJ2-2, is EPEVTQTPSHQVTQMGQEVILRCVPISNHLYFYWYRQILGQKVEFLVSFYNNEISEKSEIFDDQFSVERPDGSNFTLKIRSTKLEDSAMYFCAKYREGTGELFFGEGSRLTVL.

The chain combines TRBV7-9 with TRBJ2-7, with TRBD2 matching over 7 bases. V trimming: 5 bases; J trimming: 0 bases; junction bases outside the gene matches: 10. The length of the CDR3 is 16 residues. From germline, CDR1 is SEHNR and CDR2 FQNEAQ (reference sequence). In DNA, the CDR3 is TGTGCCAGCAGCGGGGGGGGAGGGTCGACCTCCTACGAGCAGTACTTC. Residues: CASSGGGGSTSYEQYF.

The V call is TRBV19, the J call TRBJ1-2, with unresolved D. The CDR3 is made up of 12 amino acids. Trimming stripped 4 bases from V and 8 bases from J, with 11 bases between. Germline values: CDR1 LNHDA, CDR2 SQIVND (reference sequence). CDR3 region: CASSTDGVGYTF. The CDR3 DNA sequence: TGTGCCAGTAGTACCGACGGAGTGGGCTACACCTTC.

This chain joins TRBV9 and TRBJ2-3, with 7 bases that match TRBD1. The J segment lost 1 base and the V segment lost 0 bases, leaving 5 bases of the junction unmatched. The germline V gene has CDR1 SGDLS and CDR2 YYNGEE. The CDR3 is 16 residues long. CDR3 nucleotides: TGTGCCAGCAGCGTAGCTGAGGGGGCCGGCACAGATACGCAGTATTTT. This sequence encodes CASSVAEGAGTDTQYF. The full variable domain, with the rest looked up from reference TRBV9 and TRBJ2-3, is DSGVTQTPKHLITATGQRVTLRCSPRSGDLSVYWYQQSLDQGLQFLIQYYNGEERAKGNILERFSAQQFPDLHSELNLSSLELGDSALYFCASSVAEGAGTDTQYFGPGTRLTVL.

This clonotype was seen more than once but under ten times. The chain carries TRBV6-1 and TRBJ2-7; D is unclear. This CDR3 comprises 12 residues. V lost 6 bases, J lost 1 base, and 7 bases lay in between. CDR1 is MNHNS and CDR2 is SASEGT in the germline V gene. The CDR3 reads CASSVASYEQYF. Written as DNA, the CDR3 is TGTGCCAGCAGCGTAGCATCCTACGAGCAGTACTTC.

This chain joins TRBV11-2 and TRBJ2-5; D possibly corresponds to TRBD2 (6 bases). Trimming took off 3 bases at V and 5 bases at J, with 19 bases between the two ends. This CDR3 has 16 residues. CDR1 and CDR2 from the germline V gene are SGHAT and FQNNGV. The CDR3 region is CASSFGGGGLLETQYF. The CDR3 region has the DNA TGTGCCAGCAGCTTCGGGGGTGGAGGGCTTCTGGAGACCCAGTACTTC.

This clonotype turned up a few times. The chain recombines TRBV24-1 with TRBJ2-3, with 11 bases fitting TRBD2. V lost 7 bases and J lost 5; bases outside the gene matches: 4. This CDR3 has 14 amino acids. The germline V gene has CDR1 KGHDR and CDR2 SFDVKD. The CDR3 loop reads CATRGLADGDTQYF. CDR3 coding DNA: TGTGCCACCAGGGGACTAGCGGACGGAGATACGCAGTATTTT.

J is TRBJ1-2 and V is TRBV11-2; D gene uncertain. Trimming removed 7 bases at V and 4 bases at J, with 13 bases between. The CDR3 length is 13 residues. Germline V gene data show CDR1 as SGHAT and CDR2 as FQNNGV. CDR3 nucleotide sequence: TGTGCCAGCACCCAATATCTGGGCTATGGCTACACCTTC. Protein sequence: CASTQYLGYGYTF.